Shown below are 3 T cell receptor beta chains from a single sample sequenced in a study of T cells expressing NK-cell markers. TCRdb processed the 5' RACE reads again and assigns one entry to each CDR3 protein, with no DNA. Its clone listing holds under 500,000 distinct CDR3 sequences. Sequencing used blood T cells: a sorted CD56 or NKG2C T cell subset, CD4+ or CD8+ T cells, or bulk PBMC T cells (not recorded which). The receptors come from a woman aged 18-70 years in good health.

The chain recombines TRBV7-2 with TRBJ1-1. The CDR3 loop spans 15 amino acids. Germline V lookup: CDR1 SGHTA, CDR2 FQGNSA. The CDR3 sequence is CASSLATTRNTEAFF.

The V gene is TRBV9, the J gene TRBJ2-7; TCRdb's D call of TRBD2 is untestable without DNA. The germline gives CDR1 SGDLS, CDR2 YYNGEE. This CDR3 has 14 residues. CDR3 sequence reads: CASSVALAGGEQYF.

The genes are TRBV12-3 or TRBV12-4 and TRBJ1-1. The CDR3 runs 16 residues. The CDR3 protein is CASSLGTVKMNTEAFF.